This T cell receptor beta chain was sequenced in a study of identical twins. Study results and caveats: Conclusions rested on cross-sectional statistics rather than following the same donors. With abundant cord blood beta clonotypes, insertions were fewer; memory repertoires showed no such pattern.

Template switching added a universal primer binding site, and final cDNA carried unique molecular identifiers. TCRdb passed the 5' RACE reads through MiXCR, listing each CDR3 protein once. The sample holds 1.5 million to 2 million distinct CDR3 sequences; about 32% are singletons and the top ten take less than 0.35%. Comment on this clonotype: The antigen remains undetermined.

Sequenced: cord blood. The TCR originated in a newborn girl in good health.

The CDR3 DNA reads TGTGCCACCTCGTCGCCCTCCTCCGGTGAGCAGTTCTTC. Residues: CATSSPSSGEQFF. The rearrangement joins TRBV5-4 to TRBJ2-1; D remains ambiguous. Deletions cut 9 bases from V and 9 bases from J, with 19 bases between. In germline, CDR1 is SGHNT, CDR2 YYREEE (reference sequence). This CDR3 is built from 13 residues.